The TCR beta chain described here comes from a study of neurological immune-mediated disorders. MiXCR, run by TCRdb on the 5' RACE reads, gives a single entry per CDR3 protein. Found here are approximately 82,000 distinct CDR3 sequences, about 2.5% of them singletons; the top ten hold roughly 1.2%. This clonotype was recorded many times. The sequenced material came from PBMCs. This clonotype was sampled from a young woman with multiple sclerosis.

The CDR3 DNA follows: TGCGCCAGCAGCTGGGGGCCCGGGACAGCGAACACTGAAGCTTTCTTT. This encodes CASSWGPGTANTEAFF. V is TRBV5-1 and J is TRBJ1-1, with TRBD1 matching 7 bases. CDR1 is SGHRS and CDR2 is YFSETQ in the germline V gene. V trimming: 3 bases; J trimming: 1 base; junction bases outside the gene matches: 9. The CDR3 has 16 amino acids.